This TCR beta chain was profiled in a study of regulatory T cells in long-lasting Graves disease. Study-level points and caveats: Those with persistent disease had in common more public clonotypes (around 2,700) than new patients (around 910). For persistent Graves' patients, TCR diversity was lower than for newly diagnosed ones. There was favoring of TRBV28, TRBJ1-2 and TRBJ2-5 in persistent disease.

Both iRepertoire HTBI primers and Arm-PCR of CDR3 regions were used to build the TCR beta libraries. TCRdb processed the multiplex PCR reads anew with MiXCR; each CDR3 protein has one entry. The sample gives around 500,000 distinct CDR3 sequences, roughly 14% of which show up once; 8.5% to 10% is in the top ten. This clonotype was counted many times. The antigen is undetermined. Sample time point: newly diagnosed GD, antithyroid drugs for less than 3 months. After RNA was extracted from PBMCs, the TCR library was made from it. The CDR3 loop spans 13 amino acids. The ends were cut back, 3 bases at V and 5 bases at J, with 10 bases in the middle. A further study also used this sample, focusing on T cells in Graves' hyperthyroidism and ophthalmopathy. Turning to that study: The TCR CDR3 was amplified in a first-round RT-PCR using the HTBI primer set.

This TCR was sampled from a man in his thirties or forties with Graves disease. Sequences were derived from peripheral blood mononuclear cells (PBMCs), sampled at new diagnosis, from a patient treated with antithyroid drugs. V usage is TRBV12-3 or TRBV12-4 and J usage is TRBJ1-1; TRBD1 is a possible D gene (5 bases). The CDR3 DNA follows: TGTGCCAGCAGTTTCGGGGCGCGGACTGAAGCTTTCTTT. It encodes CASSFGARTEAFF.